The rows below give T cell receptor beta chains drawn from one sample of a study of post-analysis software for immune sequencing data. TCRdb redid the calling of the PCR reads with MiXCR, one entry per CDR3 protein. The top ten hold about 11% of the sample, which has hundreds of thousands of distinct CDR3 sequences, 59% seen once. Source material: blood. These receptors all come from a girl aged 2-10 years with multiple sclerosis. The CDR3 runs from the conserved cysteine through the conserved F or W. A D gene is named only where the DNA matches it firmly. Clone size is shown for a subset of rows, as once, few, many or a class of expanded clone.

V: TRBV19
D: .
size: .
J: TRBJ1-1
CDR3: CASSIQGMNTEAFF
DNA: TGTGCCAGTAGTATCCAAGGGATGAACACTGAAGCTTTCTTT

V: TRBV5-1
D: .
size: .
J: TRBJ2-3
CDR3: CASSLDQWTQYF
DNA: TGCGCCAGCAGCTTGGACCAGTGGACGCAGTATTTT

V: TRBV5-5
D: .
size: .
J: TRBJ2-7
CDR3: CASSLVAYEQYF
DNA: TGTGCCAGCAGCTTGGTTGCCTACGAGCAGTACTTC

V: TRBV5-1
D: TRBD2
size: .
J: TRBJ2-7
CDR3: CASSSKALAGVPYEQYF
DNA: TGCGCCAGCAGCTCCAAGGCGCTAGCGGGAGTGCCCTACGAGCAGTACTTC

V: TRBV4-2
D: TRBD1
size: .
J: TRBJ2-1
CDR3: CASSQGGTGGGFNEQFF
DNA: TGTGCCAGCAGCCAAGGGGGGACAGGGGGTGGGTTCAATGAGCAGTTCTTC

V: TRBV29-1
D: .
size: .
J: TRBJ1-2
CDR3: CGVVQLRGYTF
DNA: TGCGGCGTTGTACAGTTGCGGGGCTACACCTTC

V: TRBV2
D: .
size: .
J: TRBJ1-1
CDR3: CASSGKNTEAFF
DNA: TGTGCCAGCAGTGGGAAGAACACTGAAGCTTTCTTT

V: TRBV11-2
D: TRBD1
size: few
J: TRBJ1-2
CDR3: CASSHLTNAGGAGYGYTF
DNA: TGTGCCAGCAGCCACCTAACCAACGCAGGGGGCGCAGGGTATGGCTACACCTTC

V: TRBV7-9
D: .
size: .
J: TRBJ2-5
CDR3: CASSLEAGSETQYF
DNA: TGTGCCAGCAGCTTGGAGGCAGGGTCCGAGACCCAGTACTTC

V: TRBV29-1
D: .
size: .
J: TRBJ2-5
CDR3: CSVGTGGEETQYF
DNA: TGCAGCGTAGGGACTGGTGGAGAAGAGACCCAGTACTTC

V: TRBV12-3/TRBV12-4
D: .
size: .
J: TRBJ1-1
CDR3: CASSLHPNTEAFF
DNA: TGTGCCAGCAGTTTGCACCCGAACACTGAAGCTTTCTTT

V: TRBV7-9
D: TRBD2
size: .
J: TRBJ2-1
CDR3: CASSRTRTSGYNEQFF
DNA: TGTGCCAGCAGCAGAACGAGGACTAGCGGGTACAATGAGCAGTTCTTC

V: TRBV10-3
D: TRBD2
size: .
J: TRBJ2-1
CDR3: CAIRAGGGKNEQFF
DNA: TGTGCCATCCGAGCGGGAGGAGGAAAAAATGAGCAGTTCTTC

V: TRBV6-2/TRBV6-3
D: .
size: .
J: TRBJ2-2
CDR3: CASSYAGRTENTGELFF
DNA: TGTGCCAGCAGTTACGCAGGGCGAACGGAGAACACCGGGGAGCTGTTTTTT

V: TRBV7-9
D: .
size: .
J: TRBJ2-3
CDR3: CASSLGPGVEYF
DNA: TGTGCCAGCAGCTTAGGTCCTGGGGTAGAGTATTTT

V: TRBV5-1
D: .
size: few
J: TRBJ2-1
CDR3: CASSLPRGVENEQFF
DNA: TGCGCCAGCAGCTTGCCTAGAGGGGTCGAGAATGAGCAGTTCTTC

V: TRBV11-2
D: .
size: few
J: TRBJ2-1
CDR3: CASSLGGGVYNEQFF
DNA: TGTGCCAGCAGCTTAGGGGGCGGAGTCTACAATGAGCAGTTCTTC

V: TRBV6-5
D: .
size: few
J: TRBJ2-3
CDR3: CAIKQGSSTTQYF
DNA: TGTGCCATCAAGCAGGGGAGCTCAACTACGCAGTATTTT

V: TRBV5-1
D: TRBD2
size: .
J: TRBJ2-7
CDR3: CASSLAGGSLDEQYF
DNA: TGCGCCAGCAGCTTGGCGGGCGGGAGCCTCGACGAGCAGTACTTC

V: TRBV12-3/TRBV12-4
D: TRBD2
size: once
J: TRBJ2-1
CDR3: CASSFSGGVTEQFF
DNA: TGTGCCAGCAGTTTTTCTGGGGGGGTTACTGAGCAGTTCTTC

V: TRBV5-1
D: .
size: .
J: TRBJ1-2
CDR3: CASSQRAKSYGYTF
DNA: TGCGCCAGCAGCCAACGGGCCAAGTCGTATGGCTACACCTTC

V: TRBV6-2/TRBV6-3
D: .
size: few
J: TRBJ1-5
CDR3: CASSQGHSSNQPQHF
DNA: TGTGCCAGCAGCCAGGGACACAGTTCCAATCAGCCCCAGCATTTT

V: TRBV30
D: TRBD2
size: .
J: TRBJ2-4
CDR3: CAWSVRLAREQYF
DNA: TGTGCCTGGAGTGTACGACTAGCTCGGGAGCAGTACTTC

V: TRBV2
D: .
size: .
J: TRBJ1-2
CDR3: CASSEAVRGGYTF
DNA: TGTGCCAGCAGTGAAGCCGTGCGCGGTGGCTACACCTTC

V: TRBV5-1
D: .
size: .
J: TRBJ2-7
CDR3: CASSCLRLWTGWSYEQYF
DNA: TGCGCCAGCAGCTGCCTCCGTCTTTGGACTGGGTGGTCCTACGAGCAGTACTTC

V: TRBV20-1
D: .
size: .
J: TRBJ1-5
CDR3: CSAMGGTSFQPQHF
DNA: TGCAGTGCTATGGGGGGGACCTCATTTCAGCCCCAGCATTTT

V: TRBV29-1
D: .
size: .
J: TRBJ2-7
CDR3: CSVENSPGGTGEQYF
DNA: TGCAGCGTTGAAAACTCTCCTGGCGGGACTGGGGAGCAGTACTTC

V: TRBV20-1
D: .
size: .
J: TRBJ1-4
CDR3: CSVWGGVANEKLFF
DNA: TGCAGTGTGTGGGGCGGGGTAGCTAATGAAAAACTGTTTTTT

V: TRBV10-3
D: .
size: .
J: TRBJ1-2
CDR3: CAISESPLNRNYGYTF
DNA: TGTGCCATCAGTGAGTCGCCACTTAACAGAAACTATGGCTACACCTTC

V: TRBV12-5
D: .
size: .
J: TRBJ2-3
CDR3: CASGLQKTYTDTQYF
DNA: TGTGCTAGTGGTTTGCAGAAAACCTACACAGATACGCAGTATTTT

V: TRBV9
D: .
size: .
J: TRBJ2-3
CDR3: CASSVTGRVTDTQYF
DNA: TGTGCCAGCAGCGTCACAGGGAGGGTAACAGATACGCAGTATTTT

V: TRBV7-2
D: .
size: .
J: TRBJ2-3
CDR3: CASSLALGGTDTQYF
DNA: TGTGCCAGCAGCTTAGCTCTCGGCGGCACAGATACGCAGTATTTT

V: TRBV5-6
D: .
size: .
J: TRBJ1-6
CDR3: CASSFREMASPLHF
DNA: TGTGCCAGCAGCTTTCGGGAAATGGCTTCACCCCTCCACTTT

V: TRBV11-2
D: .
size: .
J: TRBJ2-4
CDR3: CASSLGIGTPGRAKNIQYF
DNA: TGTGCCAGCAGCTTAGGGATAGGGACTCCCGGTAGGGCCAAAAACATTCAGTACTTC

V: TRBV12-3/TRBV12-4
D: .
size: .
J: TRBJ2-4
CDR3: CASSQDTAKNIQYF
DNA: TGTGCCAGCAGCCAAGACACGGCCAAAAACATTCAGTACTTC

V: TRBV7-2
D: TRBD1
size: .
J: TRBJ2-3
CDR3: CASSLWTGTDPLDTQYF
DNA: TGTGCCAGCAGCTTGTGGACCGGGACAGACCCATTAGATACGCAGTATTTT

V: TRBV18
D: .
size: .
J: TRBJ2-1
CDR3: CASSPKNSASYNEQFF
DNA: TGTGCTAGCTCACCAAAGAATTCGGCGTCCTACAATGAGCAGTTCTTC

V: TRBV6-5
D: TRBD2
size: .
J: TRBJ2-7
CDR3: CASRGLAVHEQYF
DNA: TGTGCCAGCAGGGGACTAGCAGTCCACGAGCAGTACTTC

V: TRBV20-1
D: .
size: once
J: TRBJ2-1
CDR3: CSARDWIGGVEQFF
DNA: TGCAGTGCTAGAGATTGGATTGGTGGGGTTGAGCAGTTCTTC

V: TRBV27
D: TRBD1
size: .
J: TRBJ2-1
CDR3: CASSSSPGQGLDEQFF
DNA: TGTGCCAGCAGTTCATCACCGGGACAGGGTCTCGATGAGCAGTTCTTC

V: TRBV6-5
D: .
size: .
J: TRBJ1-1
CDR3: CASTSTGFQDAFF
DNA: TGTGCCAGCACATCAACAGGGTTTCAGGATGCTTTCTTT

V: TRBV12-3/TRBV12-4
D: TRBD1
size: .
J: TRBJ2-3
CDR3: CASSPRTGYTDTQYF
DNA: TGTGCCAGCAGTCCCCGGACAGGTTACACAGATACGCAGTATTTT

V: TRBV5-1
D: TRBD1
size: .
J: TRBJ2-2
CDR3: CASSYDRGGTGELFF
DNA: TGCGCCAGCAGCTACGACAGGGGTGGGACCGGGGAGCTGTTTTTT

V: TRBV27
D: TRBD2
size: .
J: TRBJ2-3
CDR3: CASSGVAGVGGTDTQYF
DNA: TGTGCCAGCAGTGGGGTAGCGGGAGTTGGTGGCACAGATACGCAGTATTTT

V: TRBV10-3
D: .
size: .
J: TRBJ1-1
CDR3: CAISKGTVMNTEAFF
DNA: TGTGCCATCAGTAAGGGGACCGTAATGAACACTGAAGCTTTCTTT

V: TRBV29-1
D: .
size: .
J: TRBJ2-7
CDR3: CSVEYGTRYEQYF
DNA: TGCAGCGTTGAATACGGGACCCGCTACGAGCAGTACTTC

V: TRBV7-2
D: .
size: few
J: TRBJ1-2
CDR3: CASSLTTGPYGYTF
DNA: TGTGCCAGCAGCTTAACGACCGGGCCCTATGGCTACACCTTC

V: TRBV11-2
D: .
size: .
J: TRBJ2-5
CDR3: CASSLSLEETQYF
DNA: TGTGCCAGCAGCTTATCGTTGGAAGAGACCCAGTACTTC

V: TRBV10-3
D: .
size: .
J: TRBJ2-7
CDR3: CAISSDFYEQYF
DNA: TGTGCCATCAGTTCGGACTTCTACGAGCAGTACTTC

V: TRBV6-2/TRBV6-3
D: .
size: .
J: TRBJ2-3
CDR3: CASSPETGRTDTQYF
DNA: TGTGCCAGCAGTCCAGAGACAGGGAGGACAGATACGCAGTATTTT

V: TRBV6-6
D: .
size: .
J: TRBJ2-7
CDR3: CASSYQKGQFYERYF
DNA: TGTGCCAGCAGTTACCAGAAAGGACAATTCTACGAGCGGTACTTC